One and the same sample provided the 10 T cell receptor beta chains below, sequenced in a study of T-cell memory formation after mild COVID-19. TCRdb itself ran the 5' RACE reads through MiXCR, one entry per CDR3 protein. The table has roughly 240,000 distinct CDR3 sequences, over 15% seen once. The sequenced sample was PBMCs or a T cell subset sorted from them (not recorded which). Receptor source: an adult woman who had mild COVID-19 (a few samples of this study predate the infection). Cell type and time point are not known.

In this sample, this clonotype turned up a few times. The V and J genes are TRBV6-2 or TRBV6-3 and TRBJ2-7; 7 bases agree with TRBD1. Germline assignment: CDR1 MNHEY and CDR2 SVGEGT. CDR3 length equals 16 residues. V lost 4 bases to trimming and J lost 5 bases; unmatched junction nucleotides: 14. The CDR3 region has the DNA TGTGCCAGCAGTTCACCGACGACAGGGTACGCGGACGAGCAGTACTTC. Translated: CASSSPTTGYADEQYF.

The rearrangement joins TRBV6-1 to TRBJ2-1, with D tentatively TRBD1 (5 bases). Germline V gives CDR1 MNHNS, CDR2 SASEGT. This CDR3 is built from 15 residues. Trimming removed 0 bases from V and 10 bases from J, with 16 bases in between. The CDR3, as DNA: TGTGCCAGCAGTGAAGCGCAAGTGGGGTACAGGGAGCAGTTCTTC. This translates into CASSEAQVGYREQFF.

Concerning this clonotype: A much larger clone differs by one base, so this may be a read error. The chain combines TRBV12-3 or TRBV12-4 with TRBJ2-1; tentative D call: TRBD2 (6 bases). The CDR3 loop spans 11 amino acids. CDR3 region: CARSLGDSSFF. CDR3 bases: TGTGCCAGAAGTTTGGGGGACTCTTCTTTCTTC.

This clonotype was detected many times. The chain recombines TRBV12-3 or TRBV12-4 with TRBJ2-5; 13 bases line up with TRBD2. Trimming removed 5 bases from V and 5 bases from J; junction bases left unmatched: 8. This CDR3 contains 16 residues. CDR3 nucleotide sequence: TGTGCCAGCAGTATCTGGACTAGCGGGAGTTATGAGACCCAGTACTTC. Its protein product is CASSIWTSGSYETQYF.

V usage is TRBV2 and J usage is TRBJ2-2; no firm D call. The V end lost 8 bases, the J end lost 1 base, and 8 bases lay between the germline ends. CDR1 is SNHLY, CDR2 FYNNEI, per germline. This CDR3 region has 13 residues. The CDR3 protein is CASGQENTGELFF. The CDR3 DNA reads as TGTGCCAGCGGCCAGGAGAACACCGGGGAGCTGTTTTTT. The variable domain in full, completed from reference TRBV2 and TRBJ2-2, reads EPEVTQTPSHQVTQMGQEVILRCVPISNHLYFYWYRQILGQKVEFLVSFYNNEISEKSEIFDDQFSVERPDGSNFTLKIRSTKLEDSAMYFCASGQENTGELFFGEGSRLTVL.

This clonotype showed up many times. V and J are TRBV12-3 or TRBV12-4 and TRBJ2-1; maybe TRBD2 (6 bases). The CDR3 has 16 amino acids. V was shortened by 5 bases and J by 2 bases, with 16 bases between the two germline ends. The CDR3 reads CASSPPPGAPYNEQFF. CDR3 DNA sequence: TGTGCCAGCAGTCCACCGCCGGGAGCCCCCTACAATGAGCAGTTCTTC.

The CDR3 region is CASSVDPGQSMKAFF. The CDR3 DNA reads TGTGCCAGCAGCGTTGATCCGGGACAGAGCATGAAAGCTTTCTTT. V usage is TRBV9 and J usage is TRBJ1-1; 7 bases fit TRBD1. The CDR3 extends over 15 amino acids. Per germline, CDR1 SGDLS and CDR2 YYNGEE. The J segment lost 9 bases and the V segment lost 2 bases, leaving 13 bases of the junction unmatched.

This clonotype appeared many times. The conserved phenylalanine or tryptophan is not found at the CDR3 terminus, so this likely reflects a read error. The DNA is left out, because the CDR3 cannot be placed on it with certainty; the CDR3 is given as TCRdb lists it. The V and J genes are TRBV6-1 and TRBJ2-4; the DNA was not compared with TRBD1, the D call given in the table. Inclusive of both ends, the CDR3 amounts to 10 amino acids. Germline values: CDR1 MNHNS, CDR2 SASEGT. The CDR3 loop is CASSRDRVKV.

This clonotype appeared many times. The chain combines TRBV7-9 with TRBJ2-4; D is tentatively TRBD1 or TRBD2 (5 bases each). The V end was cut by 4 bases, the J end by 0 bases, with 16 bases between. Germline CDR1 is SEHNR and CDR2 is FQNEAQ (reference sequence). The CDR3 loop spans 17 amino acids. The CDR3 reads CASSYPGTILAKNIQYF. CDR3 bases: TGTGCCAGCAGCTACCCAGGGACCATTTTAGCCAAAAACATTCAGTACTTC.

The chain joins TRBV7-2 to TRBJ1-5; D is perhaps TRBD1 (6 bases). Trimming stripped 5 bases from V and 6 bases from J, with 17 bases between. Germline loops: CDR1 SGHTA, CDR2 FQGNSA. The CDR3 spans 15 residues. In DNA, the CDR3 is TGTGCCAGCAGCCCTTTTACAGGGTCGACTCAGCCCCAGCATTTT. It is translated as CASSPFTGSTQPQHF.